The clone carrying this T cell receptor (beta chain) was seen more than once but under ten times. Its antigen is unknown. In germline, CDR1 is ENHRY, CDR2 SYGVKD. V lost 1 base to trimming and J lost 4 bases, with 11 bases between them. The CDR3 totals 15 residues. These data come from a study of vaccination and CD4 T cells after COVID-19. Study-level information: Convalescent cases comprised 10 or so mild and one severe, all SARS-CoV-2 positive by nasal swab PCR.

Sequence data for DNA of cultured CD4+ T cells were generated by the Oncomine TCR Beta short-read assay. DNA came from CD4+ T cells after culture. TCRdb analysed the PCR reads with MiXCR anew, one entry per CDR3 protein. The top ten clones hold roughly 20% of a sample with 8,000 to 10,000 distinct CDR3 sequences, around half of them seen once. Specified treatment: roughly ten-day PBMC culture with coronavirus spike peptide pools or control peptides (ViraFEST assay). TCRs were sequenced by ViraFEST after antigen-specific T cells had been expanded with peptide pools. Sample: CD4+ T cells from blood, cultured in vitro. The gene calls are TRBV10-3 and TRBJ1-3; the D is unclear. The source of this sequence is a human donor who had recovered from COVID-19. The CDR3 here is CAISEYKGSGNTIYF. In nucleotides, the CDR3 is TGTGCCATCAGTGAGTATAAGGGCTCCGGAAACACCATATATTTT.